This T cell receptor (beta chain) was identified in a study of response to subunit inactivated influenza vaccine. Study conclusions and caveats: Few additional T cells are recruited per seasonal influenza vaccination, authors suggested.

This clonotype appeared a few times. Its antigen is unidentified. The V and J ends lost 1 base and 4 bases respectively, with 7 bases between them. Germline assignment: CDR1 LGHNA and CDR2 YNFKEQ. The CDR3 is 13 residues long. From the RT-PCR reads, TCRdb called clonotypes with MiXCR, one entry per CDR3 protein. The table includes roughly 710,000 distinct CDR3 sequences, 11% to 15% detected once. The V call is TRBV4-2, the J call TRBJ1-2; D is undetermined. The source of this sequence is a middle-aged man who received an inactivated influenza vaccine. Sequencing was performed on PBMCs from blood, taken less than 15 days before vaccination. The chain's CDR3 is CASSQVEGYGYTF. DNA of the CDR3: TGTGCCAGCAGCCAAGTGGAGGGCTATGGCTACACCTTC.